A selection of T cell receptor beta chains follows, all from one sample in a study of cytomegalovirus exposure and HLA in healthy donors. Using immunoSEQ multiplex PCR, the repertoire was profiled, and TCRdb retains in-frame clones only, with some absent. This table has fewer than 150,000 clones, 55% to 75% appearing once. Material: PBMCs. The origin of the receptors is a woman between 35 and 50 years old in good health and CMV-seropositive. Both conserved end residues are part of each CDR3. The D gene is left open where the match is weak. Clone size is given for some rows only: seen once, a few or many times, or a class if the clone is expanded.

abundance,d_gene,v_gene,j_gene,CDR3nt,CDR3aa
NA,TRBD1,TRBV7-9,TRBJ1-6,TGTGCCAGCAGCCCCGGGACAGGGGGTTCACCCCTCCACTTT,CASSPGTGGSPLHF
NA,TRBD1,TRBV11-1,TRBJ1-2,TGTGCCAGCAGCAAGCGCCGGGACAGGGTATATGGCTACACCTTC,CASSKRRDRVYGYTF
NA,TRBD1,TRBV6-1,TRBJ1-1,TGTGCCAGCAGTGACAGGGGGCAGAACACTGAAGCTTTCTTT,CASSDRGQNTEAFF
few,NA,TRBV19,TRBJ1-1,TGTGCCAGTAGTATAGGGGGCAGGGGCACTGAAGCTTTCTTT,CASSIGGRGTEAFF
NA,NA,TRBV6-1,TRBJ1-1,TGTGCCAGCAGTGTTTCGGTGGACACTGAAGCTTTCTTT,CASSVSVDTEAFF
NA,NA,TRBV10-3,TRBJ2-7,TGTGCCACCACTAGACAGGCCACTAACTACGAGCAGTACTTC,CATTRQATNYEQYF
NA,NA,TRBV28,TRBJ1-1,TGTGCCAGTACCTCAGGTGGCAGTAACACTGAAGCTTTCTTT,CASTSGGSNTEAFF
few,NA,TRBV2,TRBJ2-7,TGTGCCAGCGGGACATCCCGGTACGAGCAGTACTTC,CASGTSRYEQYF
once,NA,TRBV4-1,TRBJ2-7,TGCGCCAGCAGCCCCGAAGCGGCCCGCTCCTACGAGCAGTACTTC,CASSPEAARSYEQYF
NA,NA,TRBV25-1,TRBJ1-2,TGTGCCACACACCCCCAGGGGAGCCTTAACTATGGCTACACCTTC,CATHPQGSLNYGYTF
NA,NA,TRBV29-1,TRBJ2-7,TGCAGCGTTGAAGGGACTCAGACTTCCTACGAGCAGTACTTC,CSVEGTQTSYEQYF
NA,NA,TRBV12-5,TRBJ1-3,TGTGCTAGTGGACAGGGCTCTGGAAACACCATATATTTT,CASGQGSGNTIYF
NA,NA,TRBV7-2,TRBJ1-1,TGTGCCAGCAGCCCCAAATACACTGAAGCTTTCTTT,CASSPKYTEAFF
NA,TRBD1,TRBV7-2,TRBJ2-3,TGTGCCAGCAGCTTAGCTGGGGACAGGGGGGATACGCAGTATTTT,CASSLAGDRGDTQYF
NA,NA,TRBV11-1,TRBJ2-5,TGTGCCAGCAGCCTAGAGCCCAGGGGTCTGACCCAGTACTTC,CASSLEPRGLTQYF
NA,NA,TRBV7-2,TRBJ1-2,TGTGCCAGCAGCTTAGCCAGGGAGGCTGGCTACACCTTC,CASSLAREAGYTF
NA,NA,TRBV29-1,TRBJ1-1,TGCAGCGTTCAGATTACCAACACTGAAGCTTTCTTT,CSVQITNTEAFF
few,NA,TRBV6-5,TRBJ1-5,TGTGCCAGCTCACACAGGGATCAGCCCCAGCATTTT,CASSHRDQPQHF
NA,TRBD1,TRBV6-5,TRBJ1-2,TGTGCCAGCACCGAGAGAACAGGGGGCGTCTATGGCTACACCTTC,CASTERTGGVYGYTF
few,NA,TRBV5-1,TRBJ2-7,TGCGCCAGCAGCTTGGACAGGGGGGGCTACGAGCAGTACTTC,CASSLDRGGYEQYF
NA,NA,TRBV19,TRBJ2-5,TGTGCCAGTAGTATAGACTACCAAGAGACCCAGTACTTC,CASSIDYQETQYF
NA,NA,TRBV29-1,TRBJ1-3,TGCAGCGTCCAGGGCACACACCGGGGGAGCTCTGGAAACACCATATATTTT,CSVQGTHRGSSGNTIYF
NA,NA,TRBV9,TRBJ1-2,TGTGCCAGCAGCGTAGCCCCGGGGGGGTTTAGAAGATATGGCTACACCTTC,CASSVAPGGFRRYGYTF
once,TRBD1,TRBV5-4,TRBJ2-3,TGTGCCAGCAGCTTGGGTTTTATCGGGACAGGGACGACAGATACGCAGTATTTT,CASSLGFIGTGTTDTQYF
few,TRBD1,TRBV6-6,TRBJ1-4,TGTGCCAGCACCCCCCAGGGGGGCAGCCCGGAAAAACTGTTTTTT,CASTPQGGSPEKLFF
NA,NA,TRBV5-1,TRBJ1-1,TGCGCCAGCAGCTTGGTCCCGGGGAGTACTGAAGCTTTCTTT,CASSLVPGSTEAFF
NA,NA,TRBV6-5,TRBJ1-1,TGTGCCAGCAGTTTTTGGGACGGGAGGAACACTGAAGCTTTCTTT,CASSFWDGRNTEAFF
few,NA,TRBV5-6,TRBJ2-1,TGTGCCAGCAGCTGGACCGCGGGGTACAATGAGCAGTTCTTC,CASSWTAGYNEQFF
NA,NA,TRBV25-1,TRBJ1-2,TGTGCCAGCAGTGTCGAAGGACTCCCTGACTATGGCTACACCTTC,CASSVEGLPDYGYTF
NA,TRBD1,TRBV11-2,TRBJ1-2,TGTGCCAGCAGCTTTGGGACAGGGTTCTTCTACACCTTC,CASSFGTGFFYTF
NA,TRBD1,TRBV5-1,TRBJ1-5,TGCGCCAGCAGCCCCGGGACAGGGGGTGGCAATCAGCCCCAGCATTTT,CASSPGTGGGNQPQHF
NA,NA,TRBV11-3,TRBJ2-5,TGTGCCAGCAGCTTAGCAACCCCGGGGACCCAGTACTTC,CASSLATPGTQYF
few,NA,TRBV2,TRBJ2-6,TGTGCCAGCAGTGTAGTCTCTGGGGCCAACGTCCTGACTTTC,CASSVVSGANVLTF
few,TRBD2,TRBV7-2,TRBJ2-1,TGTGCCAGCAGCCACCTAGCGGACTCCTACAATGAGCAGTTCTTC,CASSHLADSYNEQFF
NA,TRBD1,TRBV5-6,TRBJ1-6,TGTGCCAGCAGCTCCTATCGGACAGGGGGACTCTATAATTCACCCCTCCACTTT,CASSSYRTGGLYNSPLHF
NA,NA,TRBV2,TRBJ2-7,TGTGCCAGCAGCCCCGAGGGGGTGGCCTACGAGCAGTACTTC,CASSPEGVAYEQYF
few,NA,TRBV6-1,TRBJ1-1,TGTGCCAGCAAAATCATGAGAGGCACTGAAGCTTTCTTT,CASKIMRGTEAFF